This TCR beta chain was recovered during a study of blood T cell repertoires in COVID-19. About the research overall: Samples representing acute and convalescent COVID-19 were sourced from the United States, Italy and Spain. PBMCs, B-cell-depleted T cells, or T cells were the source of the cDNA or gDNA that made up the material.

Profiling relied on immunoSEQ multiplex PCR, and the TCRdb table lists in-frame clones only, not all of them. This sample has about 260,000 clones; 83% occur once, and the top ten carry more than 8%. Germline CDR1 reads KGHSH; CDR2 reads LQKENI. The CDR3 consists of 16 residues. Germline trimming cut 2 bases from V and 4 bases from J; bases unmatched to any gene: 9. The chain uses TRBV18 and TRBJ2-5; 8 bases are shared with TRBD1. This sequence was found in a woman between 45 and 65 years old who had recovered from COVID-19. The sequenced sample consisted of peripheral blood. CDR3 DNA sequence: TGTGCCAGCTCACCATCCCCCGACAGGGGCTCAGAGACCCAGTACTTC. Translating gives CASSPSPDRGSETQYF.